The 17 T cell receptor beta chains below were found in one sample sequenced in a study of CD8 T cells in ankylosing spondylitis. General observations from the study: A TCR beta motif made of eight highly homologous variants seemed typical of ankylosing spondylitis blood.

TCRdb reprocessed the 5' RACE reads via MiXCR and lists one record per CDR3 protein. The sample lists 100,000 or so distinct CDR3 sequences, around 8.3% occurring once. The antigens of these receptors remain unknown. Specimen: blood, either unsorted or a sorted T cell fraction (not recorded which). The origin of the receptors is a male donor with ankylosing spondylitis.

The CDR3 coding sequence is TGTGCCAGCAGCTTAGGGGGGACTACCCTAGATACGCAGTATTTT. It translates to CASSLGGTTLDTQYF. This chain uses TRBV7-9 with TRBJ2-3; 7 bases agree with TRBD2. V trimming: 1 base; J trimming: 5 bases; junction bases outside the gene matches: 6. The CDR3 consists of 15 residues. Germline CDR1 SEHNR, CDR2 FQNEAQ (reference sequence).

This clonotype appeared many times. J is TRBJ2-1 and V is TRBV27, with D possibly being TRBD1 (5 bases). This CDR3 spans 11 amino acids. Germline V lookup: CDR1 MNHEY, CDR2 SMNVEV (reference sequence). V was pared by 3 bases and J by 10 bases, with 7 bases between. Here the CDR3 DNA reads TGTGCCAGCAGTTTCCGGACAGAGCAGTTCTTC. The encoded protein is CASSFRTEQFF.

This clonotype has just a few counts. The chain links TRBV6-1 to TRBJ1-1; 10 bases align to TRBD1. Losses at the gene ends were 2 bases for V and 7 bases for J; bases not matched to a gene: 10. The CDR3 totals 16 residues. Germline-derived CDR1 and CDR2 are MNHNS and SASEGT. For the CDR3, the DNA is TGTGCCAGCAGTGAACTGAGGGGGACAGGGGAGGATGAAGCTTTCTTT. Translated, it gives CASSELRGTGEDEAFF.

V usage is TRBV20-1 and J usage is TRBJ2-1; no clear D. From germline, CDR1 is DFQATT and CDR2 SNEGSKA (reference sequence). The length of the CDR3 is 11 residues. The ends were cut back, 5 bases at V and 6 bases at J, with 8 bases in the middle. The CDR3: CSAGWGNEQFF. The CDR3 DNA sequence: TGCAGTGCTGGGTGGGGCAATGAGCAGTTCTTC.

This clonotype was seen at least ten times. CDR3 region: CASAEGLVNEQFF. The CDR3 DNA reads TGTGCCAGCGCGGAGGGACTAGTGAATGAGCAGTTCTTC. This chain connects TRBV7-2 to TRBJ2-1, with TRBD2 identical over 8 bases. V dropped 8 bases and J dropped 7; count of bases not matched to a gene: 7. CDR3 length: 13 amino acids. Looked up from germline, CDR1 is SGHTA and CDR2 is FQGNSA.

This clonotype was seen ten or more times. For the CDR3, the DNA is TGTGCCAGCAGCGCAGCCAGGGCGGCCTATGGCTACACCTTC. Translated, it gives CASSAARAAYGYTF. V gene TRBV9 combines with J gene TRBJ1-2; a weak D match, TRBD1 (5 bases). Germline loops: CDR1 SGDLS, CDR2 YYNGEE. The ends were cut back, 3 bases at V and 4 bases at J, with 13 bases in the middle. The CDR3 is 14 residues long.

On this clonotype itself: It may be a read error: a sequence one base away is much more abundant. The V and J genes are TRBV4-1 and TRBJ1-1, with D perhaps matching TRBD1 (5 bases). The CDR3 is made up of 13 amino acids. From germline, CDR1 is MGHRA and CDR2 YSYEKL. CDR3 protein: CTSSQAGGTEAFF. The CDR3 coding sequence is TGCACCAGCAGCCAAGCCGGGGGCACTGAAGCTTTCTTT.

The chain combines TRBV20-1 with TRBJ1-1; 7 positions match TRBD1. The CDR3 has 13 residues. Trimming cost V 6 bases and J 6 bases; bases outside gene matches: 10. Germline-derived CDR1 and CDR2 are DFQATT and SNEGSKA (reference sequence). CDR3 in DNA: TGCAGTGCCCGACTTCGACAGGGCGCTGAAGCTTTCTTT. It yields the protein CSARLRQGAEAFF.

This clonotype was found a few times. The chain couples TRBV5-5 to TRBJ1-1, with D perhaps matching TRBD1 (5 bases). CDR1 is SGHKS and CDR2 is YYEKEE in the germline V gene (reference sequence). The CDR3 extends over 12 amino acids. The V end lost 6 bases, the J end lost 3 bases, and 9 bases lay between the germline ends. CDR3: CASTLGDTEAFF. The CDR3 region has the DNA TGTGCCAGCACCTTAGGGGACACTGAAGCTTTCTTT.

This clonotype came up a few times. This rearrangement joins TRBV5-5 to TRBJ2-7; D possibly corresponds to TRBD2 (6 bases). Trimming took 0 bases from V and 6 from J, leaving 13 bases between them. Germline values: CDR1 SGHKS, CDR2 YYEKEE (reference sequence). The CDR3 consists of 14 residues. The CDR3 DNA reads TGTGCCAGCAGCTTGGGGGGCACCGGGAGCGAGCAGTACGTC. It is translated as CASSLGGTGSEQYV.

The chain employs TRBV7-9 and TRBJ2-1; 7 bases line up with TRBD1. Germline V gene sequence: CDR1 SEHNR, CDR2 FQNEAQ (reference sequence). V was clipped by 8 bases and J by 3 bases; unmatched bases: 16. The CDR3 extends over 17 amino acids. The CDR3 DNA follows: TGTGCCAGCCAACCAGGGGGACAGCCCCTAAACTACAATGAGCAGTTCTTC. Protein: CASQPGGQPLNYNEQFF. The whole variable domain, remainder taken from reference TRBV7-9 and TRBJ2-1, is DTGVSQNPRHKITKRGQNVTFRCDPISEHNRLYWYRQTLGQGPEFLTYFQNEAQLEKSRLLSDRFSAERPKGSFSTLEIQRTEQGDSAMYLCASQPGGQPLNYNEQFFGPGTRLTVL.

CDR3 region: CASSESRGTSEIRIGTDTQYF. The CDR3 DNA reads TGCGCCAGCAGTGAGTCGAGAGGGACTAGCGAGATTCGAATAGGCACAGATACGCAGTATTTT. This chain joins TRBV10-1 and TRBJ2-3; 10 bases map to TRBD2. There are 21 residues in the CDR3. CDR1 WNHNN and CDR2 SYGVQD come from the germline V gene (reference sequence). V lost 0 bases, J lost 1 base, and 16 bases stayed unmatched.

This clonotype showed up many times. The gene calls are TRBV10-1 and TRBJ2-1; D might be TRBD1 (5 bases). Trimming left V 5 bases short and J 0 bases short, with 17 bases between. This CDR3 spans 17 amino acids. CDR1 and CDR2 from the germline V gene are WNHNN and SYGVQD (reference sequence). The CDR3 is CASSYRTELSSYNEQFF. Here the CDR3 DNA reads TGCGCCAGCAGTTACAGGACGGAGTTGAGCTCCTACAATGAGCAGTTCTTC.

CDR3 sequence reads: CASSPRDSQETQYF. The CDR3 bases are TGTGCCAGCAGCCCCCGGGACAGCCAAGAGACCCAGTACTTC. The rearrangement joins TRBV11-2 to TRBJ2-5, with TRBD1 identical over 7 bases. Germline loops: CDR1 SGHAT, CDR2 FQNNGV. This CDR3 is 14 amino acids long. After removal of 5 bases from V and 1 base from J, the junction contained 4 bases not matched to a gene.

The V gene is TRBV19, the J gene TRBJ1-5; D ambiguous. Germline-derived CDR1 and CDR2 are LNHDA and SQIVND (reference sequence). This CDR3 spans 14 amino acids. The V end was cut by 7 bases, the J end by 2 bases, with 12 bases between. CDR3 DNA sequence: TGTGCCAGTACCCTTATAAAAGGCAATCAGCCCCAGCATTTT. Protein: CASTLIKGNQPQHF.

In this sample, this clonotype turned up a few times. The chain uses TRBV28 and TRBJ2-7; D remains ambiguous. CDR1 is MDHEN, CDR2 SYDVKM, per germline. Trimming pared 8 bases from V and 0 bases from J, leaving 17 bases between. The CDR3 length is 15 residues. CDR3 coding DNA: TGTGCCAGCCATGAGGACCCCTTAAGCTCCTACGAGCAGTACGTC. Translation gives CASHEDPLSSYEQYV.

The chain joins TRBV5-1 to TRBJ1-1; D might be TRBD1 (5 bases). The CDR3 totals 13 residues. The V gene's germline CDR1 is SGHRS and CDR2 YFSETQ. V lost 5 bases and J 0 bases, leaving 8 bases between the germline ends. The CDR3 DNA follows: TGCGCCAGCAGGGACACGCTGAACACTGAAGCTTTCTTT. Residues: CASRDTLNTEAFF.